The rows below give T cell receptor beta chains drawn from one sample of a study of cytomegalovirus exposure and HLA in healthy donors. Measured with immunoSEQ multiplex PCR; TCRdb has only the in-frame clones, and not every one. The sample lists 160,000 or so clones; about two thirds were seen once. Material for sequencing was PBMCs. The receptors come from a human donor in good health. Both conserved end residues are part of each CDR3. The D gene is left open where the match is weak. Clone size, where shown, is once, few, many, or a class for clones that have expanded.

abundance,v_gene,j_gene,d_gene,CDR3aa,CDR3nt
-,TRBV5-6,TRBJ2-3,-,CASSLDLGGLSTDTQYF,TGTGCCAGCAGCTTGGATCTAGGGGGTTTGAGCACAGATACGCAGTATTTT
few,TRBV29-1,TRBJ1-6,-,CSVRQRPGSYNSPLHF,TGCAGCGTTCGACAGAGACCGGGCTCCTATAATTCACCCCTCCACTTT
-,TRBV6-4,TRBJ2-3,-,CASSDGGVSTDTQYF,TGTGCCAGCAGTGACGGGGGCGTAAGCACAGATACGCAGTATTTT
-,TRBV6-1,TRBJ2-3,TRBD1,CASRWTGLTDTQYF,TGTGCCAGCAGGTGGACAGGGTTAACAGATACGCAGTATTTT
-,TRBV5-6,TRBJ2-1,-,CASSLGPTNQFF,TGTGCCAGCAGCTTGGGACCCACTAACCAGTTCTTC
-,TRBV7-9,TRBJ2-6,TRBD2,CASSLGGGLGANVLTF,TGTGCCAGCAGCTTAGGGGGGGGTTTGGGGGCCAACGTCCTGACTTTC
-,TRBV7-9,TRBJ1-2,TRBD1,CASSLRGQPYGYTF,TGTGCCAGCAGCTTACGGGGACAGCCCTATGGCTACACCTTC
once,TRBV5-1,TRBJ2-3,-,CASSRGEQAITDTQYF,TGCGCCAGCAGCAGAGGCGAACAGGCGATCACAGATACGCAGTATTTT
-,TRBV27,TRBJ2-7,-,CASSLASLTGYEQYF,TGTGCCAGCAGTTTAGCTAGTCTAACAGGGTATGAGCAGTACTTC
-,TRBV6-5,TRBJ2-7,TRBD2,CASRTLGLEAYEQYF,TGTGCCAGCAGAACCCTGGGACTAGAGGCATACGAGCAGTACTTC